One T cell receptor beta chain is described in this entry. Its specificity is not known. This entry belongs to a study of cytomegalovirus exposure and HLA in healthy donors. Findings of the study overall: In a later analysis, a missense DCLRE1C variant was linked to TCR beta V- and J-gene trimming. CMV serostatus was the sole immune exposure data available. Earlier analysis yielded a pattern in which most TCR beta V segments were productive about 90% or about 30% of the time.

It was with 60 Vbeta and 13 Jbeta primers that the PCR ran. The protocol was immunoSEQ multiplex PCR, while the TCRdb copy is restricted to in-frame clones and leaves out a portion. The specimen's table records some 51,000 clones. This CDR3 is built from 15 residues. The V gene's germline CDR1 is SGHAT and CDR2 FQNNGV. Trimming removed 0 bases from V and 5 bases from J, with 13 bases in between. The receptor's source is a middle-aged man in good health and CMV-seropositive. This chain links TRBV11-2 with TRBJ1-1; D is possibly TRBD1 (5 bases). Sequenced material: PBMCs. CDR3 in DNA: TGTGCCAGCAGCTTAGAAGTGTTCGGGGGGACTGAAGCTTTCTTT. Protein product: CASSLEVFGGTEAFF.